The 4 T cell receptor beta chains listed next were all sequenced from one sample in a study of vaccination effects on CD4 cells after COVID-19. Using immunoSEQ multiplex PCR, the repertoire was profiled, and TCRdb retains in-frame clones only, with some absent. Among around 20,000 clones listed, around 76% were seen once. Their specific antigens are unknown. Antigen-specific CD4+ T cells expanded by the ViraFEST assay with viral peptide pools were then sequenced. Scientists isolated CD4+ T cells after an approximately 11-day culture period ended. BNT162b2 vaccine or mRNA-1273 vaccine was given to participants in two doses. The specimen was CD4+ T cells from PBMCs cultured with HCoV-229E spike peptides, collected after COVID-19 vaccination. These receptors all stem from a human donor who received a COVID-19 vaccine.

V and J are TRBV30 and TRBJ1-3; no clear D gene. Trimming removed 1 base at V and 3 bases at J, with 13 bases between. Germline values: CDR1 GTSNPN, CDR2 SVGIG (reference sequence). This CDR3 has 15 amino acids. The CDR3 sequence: CAWSDPGVNGNTIYF. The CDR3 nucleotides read TGTGCCTGGAGTGATCCTGGGGTGAATGGAAACACCATATATTTT.

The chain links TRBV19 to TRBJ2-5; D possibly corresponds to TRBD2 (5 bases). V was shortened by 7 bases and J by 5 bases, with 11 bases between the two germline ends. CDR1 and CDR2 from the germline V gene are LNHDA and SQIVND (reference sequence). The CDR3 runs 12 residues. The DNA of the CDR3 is TGTGCCAGTACCGGGGTGGGGGAGACCCAGTACTTC. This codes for CASTGVGETQYF.

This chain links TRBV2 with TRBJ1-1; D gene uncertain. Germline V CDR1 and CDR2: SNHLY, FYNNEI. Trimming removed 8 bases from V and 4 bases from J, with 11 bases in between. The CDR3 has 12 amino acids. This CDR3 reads CASAPGVTEAFF. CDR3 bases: TGTGCCAGCGCCCCCGGGGTCACTGAAGCTTTCTTT.

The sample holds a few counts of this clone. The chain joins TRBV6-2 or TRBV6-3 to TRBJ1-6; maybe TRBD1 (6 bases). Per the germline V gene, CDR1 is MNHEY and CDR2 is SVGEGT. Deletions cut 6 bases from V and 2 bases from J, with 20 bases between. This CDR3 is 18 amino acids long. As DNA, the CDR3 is TGTGCCAGCAGCCCTAGGGGGGACTTAAGCGCCTATAATTCACCCCTCCACTTT. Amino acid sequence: CASSPRGDLSAYNSPLHF.